Detailed here is one T cell receptor beta chain. In germline, CDR1 is LNHDA, CDR2 SQIVND (reference sequence). Losses at the gene ends were 5 bases for V and 10 bases for J; bases not matched to a gene: 10. This CDR3 is 14 amino acids long. This entry comes from a study of blood T cell repertoires in COVID-19. About the study: PBMCs, B-cell-depleted T cells, or T cells provided the cDNA or gDNA that made up the material.

In the original workflow: Estimated nucleated cell counts came from reference gene primer amplification. The repertoire was sequenced with immunoSEQ multiplex PCR; TCRdb's copy has only in-frame clones and lacks some. V, J and clone size are those of that table, while D and trimming were read from the DNA. This sample yields about 170,000 clones, of which approximately 86% are seen a single time; approximately 7.6% belongs to the top ten. The sample taken for sequencing was peripheral blood. This receptor was obtained from a woman aged 80 or over with COVID-19, enrolled during active disease. This rearrangement joins TRBV19 to TRBJ1-2; TRBD1 matches at 10 bases. The CDR3 bases are TGTGCCAGTAGTGTCGACAGGGGGCGAATGTTCTACACCTTC. It codes for CASSVDRGRMFYTF. Variable domain in full (rest from reference TRBV19 and TRBJ1-2): DGGITQSPKYLFRKEGQNVTLSCEQNLNHDAMYWYRQDPGQGLRLIYYSQIVNDFQKGDIAEGYSVSREKKESFPLTVTSAQKNPTAFYLCASSVDRGRMFYTFGSGTRLTVV.